Here is one TCR beta chain with its context. Data came from immunoSEQ multiplex PCR; TCRdb stores just in-frame clones and leaves some out. The sample carries 48,000 or so clones, 84% recorded once. CDR3 length: 18 amino acids. V lost 0 bases to trimming and J lost 5 bases, with 20 bases between them. The germline CDR1 and CDR2 sequences are SGHDT and YYEEEE. These data are taken from a study of radiotherapy plus CTLA-4 blockade in lung cancer. This clonotype originated in a human donor with non-small cell lung cancer whose response to radiotherapy plus ipilimumab could not be evaluated. The sequenced sample was peripheral blood, obtained from a patient treated with radiotherapy plus ipilimumab. The chain is built from TRBV5-6 and TRBJ2-2, with D possibly matching TRBD2 (5 bases). CDR3 residues: CASSLDGRSLGGTGELFF. The CDR3 DNA reads TGTGCCAGCAGCTTGGATGGCAGGTCCCTCGGAGGAACCGGGGAGCTGTTTTTT.